The clone carrying this T cell receptor (beta chain) appeared a single time. Its antigen is currently unknown. The germline gives CDR1 SGDLS, CDR2 YYNGEE. CDR3 length equals 14 residues. V lost 4 bases, J lost 4 bases, and 3 bases stayed unmatched. Primers: 60 Vbeta forward and 13 Jbeta reverse. Here immunoSEQ multiplex PCR was the method, and the copy in TCRdb shows in-frame clones only, minus some. Here the sample spans about 62,000 clones, over 75% being singletons. The data stem from a study of cytomegalovirus exposure and HLA in healthy donors. Regarding the study as a whole: In a later analysis, at a false discovery rate of 0.05, fewer than 20,000 TCR beta sequences were associated with HLA alleles. Certain indistinguishable V segments, among them TRBV6-2 and TRBV6-3, were excluded. What was likely a sequencing artifact was a cluster of highly shared sequence variants.

Sequencing used PBMCs. The receptor was isolated from a man in his late teens or twenties in good health and CMV-seronegative. The V call is TRBV9, the J call TRBJ2-5; 11 nucleotides agree with TRBD2. CDR3 coding DNA: TGTGCCAGCAGCCCAACTAGCGGGGGAGAGACCCAGTACTTC. It translates to CASSPTSGGETQYF.